This T cell receptor beta chain emerged from a study of naive and memory T cell subsets. As to treatment: skin biopsy from PPD injection site in Mantoux-positive individual. A UMI-containing oligonucleotide was joined by 3' ligation to the TCR cDNA template. Individuals with a positive Mantoux test gave biopsies from PPD-injected skin. Four PCR rounds used nested alpha and beta constant region primers plus the SP2 primer. TCRdb independently ran MiXCR on the UMI-ligation and nested PCR reads; one entry per CDR3 protein. The sample holds 30,000 to 35,000 distinct CDR3 sequences, 6.7% seen once. The table lists this clonotype with many counts. The source is an adult in good health. The specimen comprised skin, sampled from a tuberculin skin test site.

The CDR3 loop is CASSPPDRVIEQYF. DNA of the CDR3: TGTGCCAGCTCACCACCGGACAGGGTCATCGAGCAGTACTTC. V usage is TRBV18 and J usage is TRBJ2-7; 8 nucleotides line up with TRBD1. Germline CDR1 and CDR2: KGHSH and LQKENI. This CDR3 spans 14 amino acids. The ends lost 0 bases at V and 6 bases at J; junction bases unmatched: 4. Filled out from reference TRBV18 and TRBJ2-7, the complete variable domain reads NAGVMQNPRHLVRRRGQEARLRCSPMKGHSHVYWYRQLPEEGLKFMVYLQKENIIDESGMPKERFSAEFPKEGPSILRIQQVVRGDSAAYFCASSPPDRVIEQYFGPGTRLTVT.